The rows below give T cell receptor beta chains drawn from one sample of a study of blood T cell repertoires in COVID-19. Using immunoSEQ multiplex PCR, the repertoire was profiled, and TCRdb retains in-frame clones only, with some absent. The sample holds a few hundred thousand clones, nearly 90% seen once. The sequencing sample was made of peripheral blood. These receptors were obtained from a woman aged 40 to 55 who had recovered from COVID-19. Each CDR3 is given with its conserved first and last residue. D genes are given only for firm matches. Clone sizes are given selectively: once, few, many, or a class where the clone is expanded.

CASKDIKAAEAFF	TGCGCCAGCAAAGACATCAAGGCCGCTGAAGCTTTCTTT	-	-	TRBJ1-1	TRBV10-2
CASSTRQQETQYF	TGTGCCAGTTCAACCAGGCAGCAAGAGACCCAGTACTTC	-	-	TRBJ2-5	TRBV6-5
CASSGRDRGLGGYTF	TGTGCCAGCAGTGGTCGGGACAGGGGGCTTGGTGGCTACACCTTC	-	TRBD1	TRBJ1-2	TRBV25-1
CASSQLAGPAANEQFF	TGTGCCAGCAGCCAATTAGCAGGGCCGGCTGCTAATGAGCAGTTCTTC	-	-	TRBJ2-1	TRBV4-2
CASSLSGIRGYNEQFF	TGTGCCAGCAGCTTATCCGGGATCCGAGGCTACAATGAGCAGTTCTTC	-	-	TRBJ2-1	TRBV5-5
CASSLTGTTHNEQFF	TGTGCCAGCTCATTAACCGGGACTACTCACAATGAGCAGTTCTTC	few	TRBD2	TRBJ2-1	TRBV18
CASSWDRDRARTGELFF	TGTGCCAGCAGTTGGGATCGGGACAGGGCCAGAACCGGGGAGCTGTTTTTT	few	TRBD1	TRBJ2-2	TRBV6-2/TRBV6-3
CASSPEIPDNWNTEAFF	TGTGCCAGCTCACCTGAGATCCCCGACAACTGGAACACTGAAGCTTTCTTT	-	-	TRBJ1-1	TRBV18
CASSHLGSPLHF	TGTGCCAGCAGTCACCTCGGGTCACCCCTCCACTTT	-	-	TRBJ1-6	TRBV6-6
CASSRGEKLFF	TGTGCCAGCAGCCGGGGGGAAAAACTGTTTTTT	-	-	TRBJ1-4	TRBV11-3
CASSLGGISEQYF	TGTGCCAGCAGCTTAGGGGGAATAAGCGAGCAGTACTTC	-	-	TRBJ2-7	TRBV5-6
CASSLTGGDQPQHF	TGTGCCAGCAGCCTGACAGGGGGCGATCAGCCCCAGCATTTT	-	TRBD1	TRBJ1-5	TRBV5-6
CASSLAGGGYTF	TGTGCCAGCAGCCTTGCGGGCGGAGGCTACACCTTC	-	-	TRBJ1-2	TRBV28
CASSSRGDTEAFF	TGTGCCAGCAGCTCCAGGGGTGACACTGAAGCTTTCTTT	-	-	TRBJ1-1	TRBV7-6
CASSFRGNEQFF	TGTGCCAGCAGCTTTAGGGGCAATGAGCAGTTCTTC	-	-	TRBJ2-1	TRBV7-9
CASGRGQVNTEAFF	TGTGCTAGTGGCAGGGGACAGGTGAACACTGAAGCTTTCTTT	-	TRBD1	TRBJ1-1	TRBV12-5
CASSNGLAGEGGGELFF	TGTGCCAGCAGCAACGGACTAGCGGGAGAAGGGGGCGGGGAGCTGTTTTTT	-	TRBD2	TRBJ2-2	TRBV9
CATNPGSTNEKLFF	TGTGCCACTAATCCGGGTTCAACTAATGAAAAACTGTTTTTT	-	-	TRBJ1-4	TRBV28
CASSSKGQPNTEAFF	TGTGCCAGCAGCTCGAAGGGACAGCCGAACACTGAAGCTTTCTTT	-	TRBD1	TRBJ1-1	TRBV5-4
CASSRTGGSEAFF	TGTGCCAGCAGTCGGACAGGGGGGTCTGAAGCTTTCTTT	-	TRBD1	TRBJ1-1	TRBV6-5
CASKSVQGLASIGELFF	TGTGCCAGCAAATCAGTCCAGGGACTAGCGTCCATCGGGGAGCTGTTTTTT	-	TRBD2	TRBJ2-2	TRBV7-9
CASSLRQDRNEKLFF	TGTGCCAGCAGCTTGCGGCAGGATCGTAATGAAAAACTGTTTTTT	-	-	TRBJ1-4	TRBV5-6
CASSPTGRNNSPLHF	TGTGCCAGCAGCCCGACAGGGAGAAATAATTCACCCCTCCACTTT	-	TRBD1	TRBJ1-6	TRBV7-9
CSVEDRRVKVDTQYF	TGCAGCGTTGAAGATCGCCGGGTGAAAGTAGATACGCAGTATTTT	-	-	TRBJ2-3	TRBV29-1
CASTLPPWREGLGETQYF	TGTGCCAGCACCCTACCCCCGTGGCGGGAGGGTTTAGGAGAGACCCAGTACTTC	-	TRBD2	TRBJ2-5	TRBV14
CASSPTSGGYEQYF	TGTGCCAGCAGCCCCACTTCCGGGGGCTACGAGCAGTACTTC	-	-	TRBJ2-7	TRBV5-4
CASSSAVGTGKAFF	TGTGCCAGCAGCTCCGCCGTTGGGACAGGGAAAGCTTTCTTT	-	TRBD1	TRBJ1-1	TRBV7-9
CASSEEKGANEKLFF	TGTGCCAGCAGTGAAGAAAAGGGGGCTAATGAAAAACTGTTTTTT	-	-	TRBJ1-4	TRBV6-1
CASSQTGSYNEQFF	TGTGCCAGCAGCCAAACAGGGAGCTACAATGAGCAGTTCTTC	-	-	TRBJ2-1	TRBV14